This TCR beta chain was profiled in a study of radiation and T cells in renal cell carcinoma (dated by TCRdb to 2020 to 2021). Notes on the research overall: In total, 50 or so samples, comprising 26 tumors and 27 peripheral blood samples, were subjected to TCR beta sequencing. The last blood draw happened 4 weeks after radiation, timed to coincide with nephrectomy. A total of 4 million to 5 million unique CDR3 nucleotide sequences, encoding around 2.7 million unique CDR3 amino acid sequences, were found across all 50 or so samples.

General findings and caveats noted by the study authors: Effects of radiation dose or scheduling on the TCR repertoire could not be addressed with the single-armed trial design. In blood, the top tumor clonotypes increased from baseline to 2 weeks after radiation and then shrank by 4 weeks, which suggests a temporary expansion of tumor-resident clones. Because no pretreatment tumor biopsies were available, whether clonotypes were present in the tumor at baseline could not be determined. Changes in the blood repertoire were not tracked past 4 weeks after treatment.

Per the germline V gene (reference sequence), MNHNY is the CDR1 and SVGAGI is the CDR2. The CDR3 goes from the cysteine to the phenylalanine over 15 residues. Kept here is only the CDR3 DNA, which spans 45 bases and is read in frame from base 1. The germline V and J ends show losses of 6 bases and 4 bases respectively, and no gene match explains 9 bases of the junction. TCR beta libraries were generated from genomic DNA with the immunoSEQ kit, following the manufacturer's recommendations. To prepare libraries, a first multiplex PCR with proprietary primers was run, followed by a second PCR that added unique barcodes, and a bead cleanup was done after each round. A kit-provided positive control reaction and a negative control reaction were included in every sample batch. The final libraries were assessed on an Agilent 4200 TapeStation D1000 ScreenTape, pooled by volume, and quantified by qPCR. Sequencing ran on an Illumina NextSeq500 with a MidOutput 150-cycle cartridge, using 156 Read1 and 15 Index1 cycles with kit custom primers. The pooled library was loaded at roughly 0.9 pM with approximately 18% PhiX control spiked in. For the original study's pipeline: Vendor-processed data were analyzed in R, with a clonotype defined as all T cells sharing the same CDR3 nucleotide sequence. For clone abundance analyses, frequencies were normalized to the 10,000 most abundant clones per sample. Public T cell clones, averaging fewer than five per sample, were removed before analysis. A difference in abundance of at least 32-fold between compartments was used to define tumor-enriched and baseline blood-enriched clonotypes. Clonotypes expanded or contracted between blood time points were identified with a beta-binomial differential abundance model. The Baroni-Urbani and Buser coefficient was used to measure tumor-blood repertoire similarity, and groups were compared with two-tailed Wilcoxon tests in R. TCRdb took this table from immuneACCESS and kept in-frame rearrangements with V and J called. Such tables lack part of the clones; where checked against another copy, unresolved V genes explain under half of the gap, and the rest is unexplained. V, J and clone size are taken as reported in that table, and D and trimming were inferred from the DNA itself. Counted in this sample were about 100,000 clones; about 79% of them appeared once. The ten largest account for 6.5% to 8% of the sample.

The time point label for this specimen denotes: blood 4 weeks post-SBRT, at nephrectomy. The treatment or condition label here, explained by the study, means: 15 Gy SBRT to primary tumor, nephrectomy 4 weeks later. Samples came from a clinical trial, in which primary renal cell carcinomas received 15 Gy stereotactic body radiation therapy followed by nephrectomy 4 weeks later. To follow tumor-enriched clonotypes, serial peripheral blood was collected from radiation-treated patients at baseline and at 2 weeks and 4 weeks after SBRT. Every patient's renal cell carcinoma showed clear cell pathology. Genomic DNA for TCR sequencing was prepared using the QIAamp DNA Blood Mini Kit (Qiagen). The analyses included just those samples that passed every quality control check. Comments on this clone: Its binding antigen is unknown. No much larger clone is present one base from it, and per-base qualities are unavailable.

The clonotype was recovered from a man in his 60s with renal cell carcinoma. Sample: blood, taken from a patient whose treatment included radiotherapy and nephrectomy. The chain is encoded by TRBV6-6 joined to TRBJ2-1; the central 7 bases match TRBD2. The nucleotides read TGTGCCAGCAGCCTAACTAGCGTCCTTTACAATGAGCAGTTCTTC. Translation gives CASSLTSVLYNEQFF.